This T cell receptor beta chain was obtained from a study of cytotoxic CD8 clonotypes in ibrutinib-treated CLL. Study-level information: Specimens for response were gathered following a median about 11 months of therapy, spanning 6 to 36.

The method was immunoSEQ multiplex PCR; TCRdb's version includes in-frame clones alone and lacks a portion of them. The table includes about 120,000 clones, about 53% detected once. V gave up 4 bases and J gave up 5 bases; unmatched junction bases: 2. The length of the CDR3 is 13 residues. CDR1 is GTSNPN and CDR2 is SVGIG in the germline V gene (reference sequence). Of note for this clone: The sample contains more than one DNA sequence encoding this CDR3.

The source is a human donor with chronic lymphocytic leukemia. The chain joins TRBV30 to TRBJ1-4; 9 positions agree with TRBD1. The sequenced sample was PBMCs, obtained after 24 months of ibrutinib treatment. CDR3 amino acids: CAWTGTGNEKLFF. As DNA, the CDR3 is TGTGCCTGGACCGGGACAGGGAATGAAAAACTGTTTTTT.